This T cell receptor (beta chain) was retrieved from a study of blood T cells in healthy people across ages. A J-beta primer mix and a sample-barcoded 5' primer were used in a second PCR of about 7 to 12 cycles. TCRdb analysed the 5' RACE reads with MiXCR anew, one entry per CDR3 protein. The data show about 1 million distinct CDR3 sequences, under 55% seen once. The CDR3 has 12 amino acids. V lost 1 base and J lost 15, with 12 bases in between. The receptor was isolated from a woman aged 55-70 years in good health. Sequenced input: blood. The chain has TRBV12-3 or TRBV12-4 and TRBJ1-4, with D tentatively TRBD1 (5 bases). The CDR3 region is CASSLGAKGVFF. The CDR3 region has the DNA TGTGCCAGCAGTTTAGGCGCCAAAGGGGTGTTTTTT.